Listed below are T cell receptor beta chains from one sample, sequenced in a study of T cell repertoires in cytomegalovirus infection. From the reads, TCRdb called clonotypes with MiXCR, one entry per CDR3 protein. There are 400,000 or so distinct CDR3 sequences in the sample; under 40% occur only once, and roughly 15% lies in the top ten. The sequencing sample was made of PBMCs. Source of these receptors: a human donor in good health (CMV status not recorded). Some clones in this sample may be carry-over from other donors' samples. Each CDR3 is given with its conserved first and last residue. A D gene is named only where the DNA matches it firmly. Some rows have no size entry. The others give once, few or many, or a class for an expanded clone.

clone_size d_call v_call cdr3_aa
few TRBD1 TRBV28 CASSLLSGTGGQVGEKLFF
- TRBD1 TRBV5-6 CASSWGQVNQPQHF
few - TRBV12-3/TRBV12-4 CASSLGFGPDTQYF
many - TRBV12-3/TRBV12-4 CASTPQGYSPLHF
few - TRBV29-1 CSALTRDFHSYEQYF
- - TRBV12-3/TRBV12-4 CASSSRRSTNYGYTF
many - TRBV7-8 CASSLVWGRGNQPQHF
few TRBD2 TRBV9 CASSVEGGGARYEQFF
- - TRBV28 CASSAGTNYGYTF
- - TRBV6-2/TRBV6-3 CASSYSPLEGEQYF
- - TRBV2 CASKDVGWAKDTGELFF
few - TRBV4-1 CASSQERYRNYGYTF
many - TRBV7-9 CASRDGVSYYGYTF
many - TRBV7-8 CASKPRGGNIQYF
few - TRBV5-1 CASSSRTNTEAFF
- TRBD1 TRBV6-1 CASSELGQGVRDTQYF
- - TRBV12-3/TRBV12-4 CASSTPGTPIAYNEQFF
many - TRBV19 CASRQIPGELFF
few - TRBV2 CASSQGRAEQYF
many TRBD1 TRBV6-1 CASTEGTGGYEQYF
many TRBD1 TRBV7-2 CASSFREQGLGTGELFF
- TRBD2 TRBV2 CASRLLAGGPGEQFF
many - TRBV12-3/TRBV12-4 CASSPGTSLQETQYF
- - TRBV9 CASSGPTGYGYTF
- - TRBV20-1 CSASPGEHGETQYF
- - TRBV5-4 CASSLGQAGQPQHF
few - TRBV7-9 CASSLNLYGYTF
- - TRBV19 CASSIRGGAPNTEAFF
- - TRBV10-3 CTISDGGLGYF
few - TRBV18 CASSPSAGDTYGYTF
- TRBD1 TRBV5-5 CASSLGRSRTGPNTGELFF
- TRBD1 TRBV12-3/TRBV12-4 CASSLSDRLQGDTQYF
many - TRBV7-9 CASSLVGSSGEQYF
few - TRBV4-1 CASSPRGGGGSPLHF
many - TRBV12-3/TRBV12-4 CASSFADTQYF
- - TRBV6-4 CAITWGVLREQYF
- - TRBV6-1 CASSELSSSHGYTF
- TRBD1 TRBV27 CASSGGGQGTDQPQHF
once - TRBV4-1 CASSQENGDGYTF
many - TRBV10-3 CAIKLDNTDTQYF
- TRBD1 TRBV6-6 CASSLKTGGGSDTQYF
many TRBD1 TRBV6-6 CASSYPGTGEETQYF